This TCR beta chain is drawn from a study of CD8 T cells in Susac syndrome. RNA was extracted with the RNeasy kit, and a quantity of about 0.45 to 1 ug was reverse transcribed using random hexamers. With immunoSEQ multiplex PCR, TCR beta CDR3 was amplified across 54 Vbeta and 13 Jbeta. TCRdb recomputed calls from the immunoSEQ multiplex PCR reads with MiXCR, one row per CDR3 protein. The table shows around 270,000 distinct CDR3 sequences, with 65% to 90% occurring only once. V was clipped by 3 bases and J by 5 bases, with 14 bases between them. In germline, CDR1 is SGDLS, CDR2 YYNGEE. The CDR3 has 14 amino acids.

The chain couples TRBV9 to TRBJ1-1; possible D gene TRBD1, 6 bases. Sample: CD8+ T cells from PBMCs. The clonotype was recovered from a human donor with multiple sclerosis. The chain's CDR3 is CASSAQDRRTEAFF. The DNA for the CDR3 is TGTGCCAGCAGCGCGCAGGACAGAAGGACTGAAGCTTTCTTT.